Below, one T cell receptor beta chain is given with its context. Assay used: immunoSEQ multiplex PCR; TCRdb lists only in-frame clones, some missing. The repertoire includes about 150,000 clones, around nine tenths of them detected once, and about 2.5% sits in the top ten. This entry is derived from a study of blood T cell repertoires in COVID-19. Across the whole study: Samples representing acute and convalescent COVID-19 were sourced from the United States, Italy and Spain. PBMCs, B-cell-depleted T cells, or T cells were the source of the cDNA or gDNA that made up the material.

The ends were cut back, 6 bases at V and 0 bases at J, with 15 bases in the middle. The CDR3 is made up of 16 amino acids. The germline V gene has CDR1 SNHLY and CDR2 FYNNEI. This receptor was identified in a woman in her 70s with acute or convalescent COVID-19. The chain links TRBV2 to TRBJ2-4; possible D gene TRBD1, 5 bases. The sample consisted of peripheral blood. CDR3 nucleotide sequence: TGTGCCAGCAGACACGACAGTCACTTAGCCAAAAACATTCAGTACTTC. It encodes CASRHDSHLAKNIQYF.